This T cell receptor (beta chain) was identified during a study of T cell repertoires and HLA-DP antigens. Turning to the study itself: Sorted CD137+CD4+ samples averaged roughly 0.2 ug DNA; pre-culture CD4+ samples, around 1,100 ng.

Method: immunoSEQ multiplex PCR; TCRdb's copy keeps in-frame clones and lacks some. The sample shows approximately 110,000 clones, approximately 92% of them seen only once. Regarding this clone: No antigen is known for it.

Germline V gives CDR1 KGHSH, CDR2 LQKENI. V lost 3 bases and J 5 bases, leaving 7 bases between the germline ends. The CDR3 is 13 amino acids. This receptor was obtained from a woman aged 18-30 years in good health and CMV-seronegative. The chain employs TRBV18 and TRBJ1-4; D unclear. The source material was CD4+ T cells from PBMCs. CDR3 sequence: CASSPDLNEKLFF. CDR3 bases: TGTGCCAGCTCACCTGACCTGAATGAAAAACTGTTTTTT.